The rows below give T cell receptor beta chains drawn from one sample of a study of blood T cell repertoires in COVID-19. Repertoires were generated with immunoSEQ multiplex PCR, while TCRdb's copy carries only in-frame clones and drops some. The sample lists 170,000 or so clones, about 88% occurring once. The sample consisted of peripheral blood. Receptors were obtained from a man aged 55 to 70 with COVID-19, enrolled during active disease. The CDR3 runs from the conserved cysteine through the conserved F or W. D genes are given only for firm matches. Clone size, where shown, is once, few, many, or a class for clones that have expanded.

few,.,TRBJ1-3,15,TRBV6-6,TGTGCCAGCAGCCCCGTCGCCGGCGGGGGGAACACCATATATTTT,CASSPVAGGGNTIYF
once,.,TRBJ2-7,15,TRBV7-9,TGTGCCAGCAGCTTAGTCATAGCGAGCTCCTACGAGCAGTACTTC,CASSLVIASSYEQYF
once,.,TRBJ2-7,14,TRBV4-2,TGTGCCAGCAGCCAAGAGTCTAGCAGCTACGAGCAGTACTTC,CASSQESSSYEQYF
once,.,TRBJ1-1,14,TRBV6-6,TGTGCCACTACGGCCAACCACAGGGAAAATTCGGCTTTCTTT,CATTANHRENSAFF
.,.,TRBJ1-1,11,TRBV20-1,TGCAGTGCCCCGAGACAGTTTGAAGCTTTCTTT,CSAPRQFEAFF
.,TRBD1,TRBJ2-7,14,TRBV10-2,TGCGCCAGCAGGGACGGACAGGGGAACTACGAGCAGTACTTC,CASRDGQGNYEQYF
.,TRBD2,TRBJ2-3,19,TRBV4-1,TGCGCCAGCAGCCCAAGTTCACCGTCTATGACTAGCGGCACAGATACGCAGTATTTT,CASSPSSPSMTSGTDTQYF
once,TRBD1,TRBJ1-2,14,TRBV9,TGTGCCAGCAGCGTAGCGCAGGGGGTTTATGGCTACACCTTC,CASSVAQGVYGYTF
.,TRBD1,TRBJ1-5,15,TRBV5-1,TGCGCCAGCAGCTTGGGGCAGGGGGCCGATCAGCCCCAGCATTTT,CASSLGQGADQPQHF
.,.,TRBJ2-2,16,TRBV28,TGTGCCAGCAGTGACCTCTTACAGGGTAGGAACGGGGAGCTGTTTTTT,CASSDLLQGRNGELFF
.,.,TRBJ2-1,11,TRBV25-1,TGTGCCAGCAATCTGTTCAATGAGCAGTTCTTC,CASNLFNEQFF
.,TRBD2,TRBJ2-5,18,TRBV5-4,TGTGCCAGCAGCAAGAGGGGACTAGCGGGAGGTTACCAAGAGACCCAGTACTTC,CASSKRGLAGGYQETQYF
.,.,TRBJ1-2,12,TRBV19,TGTGCCAGTAGCCGAGATAACTATGGCTACACCTTC,CASSRDNYGYTF
.,TRBD2,TRBJ2-1,16,TRBV7-7,TGTGCTAGCAGCGCCCGAGGAGCGGGGGGATACAATGAGCAGTTCTTC,CASSARGAGGYNEQFF
.,.,TRBJ1-1,11,TRBV6-5,TGTGCCAGCAGTCCTAGACAGCAAGCTTTCTTT,CASSPRQQAFF
.,.,TRBJ2-2,15,TRBV19,TGTGCCAGTATACCGGCTGCGAGGGTTACCGGGGAGCTGTTTTTT,CASIPAARVTGELFF
once,TRBD1,TRBJ2-7,17,TRBV14,TGTGCCAGCAGCCATAAGATCGGGACAGGGAGTTACCACGAGCAGTACTTC,CASSHKIGTGSYHEQYF
.,.,TRBJ1-1,15,TRBV29-1,TGCAGCGTCTATTATGCGGTGGGGCTGAACACTGAAGCTTTCTTT,CSVYYAVGLNTEAFF
.,TRBD2,TRBJ2-1,19,TRBV7-3,TGTGCCAGCAGCTCAGACCCTCGACTAGCGGGAGGTTCTTACAATGAGCAGTTCTTC,CASSSDPRLAGGSYNEQFF
.,TRBD1,TRBJ2-5,14,TRBV28,TGTGCCAGCAGGTCCACAGGGGGTAAAGAGACCCAGTACTTC,CASRSTGGKETQYF
.,.,TRBJ1-4,15,TRBV7-9,TGTGCCAGCAGCTTAGTTTCCAGGGCTGGTGAAAAACTGTTTTTT,CASSLVSRAGEKLFF
once,.,TRBJ1-2,13,TRBV6-5,TGTGCCAGCAGTTTCGGGTACGACCTCGGCTACACCTTC,CASSFGYDLGYTF
.,TRBD2,TRBJ2-2,17,TRBV5-6,TGTGCCAGCAGCTTGGACCAGCGGGGGGGCTATACCGGGGAGCTGTTTTTT,CASSLDQRGGYTGELFF
once,.,TRBJ1-6,14,TRBV19,TGTGCCAGTAGTACCGGGACAAACAATTCACCCCTCCACTTT,CASSTGTNNSPLHF
.,.,TRBJ2-3,17,TRBV10-3,TGTGCCATCCGGCGGTCGGGGGACCCCAAATACACAGATACGCAGTATTTT,CAIRRSGDPKYTDTQYF
.,.,TRBJ2-7,14,TRBV2,TGTGCCAGCAGCGTTCCTACAGGGTCCGCCGAGCAGTACTTC,CASSVPTGSAEQYF
.,TRBD1,TRBJ1-1,16,TRBV6-5,TGTGCCAGCAGTTACTCGACACAGGGGCGGGACACTGAAGCTTTCTTT,CASSYSTQGRDTEAFF
.,.,TRBJ1-4,16,TRBV3-1/TRBV3-2,TGTGCCAGCAGCACCTCCGAGGGGGGGAGGAGGGAAAAACTGTTTTTT,CASSTSEGGRREKLFF
.,.,TRBJ1-2,15,TRBV18,TGTGCCAGCTCACCACGGGTGACAGCTAACTATGGCTACACCTTC,CASSPRVTANYGYTF
.,.,TRBJ1-5,12,TRBV28,TGTGCCAGCAGGACGGACTTTCAGCCCCAGCATTTT,CASRTDFQPQHF
once,.,TRBJ2-3,16,TRBV7-2,TGTGCCAGCAGCTTAGAGGCAGGGATTAGCACAGATACGCAGTATTTT,CASSLEAGISTDTQYF
.,.,TRBJ2-3,11,TRBV6-5,TGTGCCAGCACTCTGGGGGGTACGCAGTATTTT,CASTLGGTQYF
.,TRBD1,TRBJ1-4,15,TRBV7-8,TGTGCCAGCAGCCCGAAGGACAGGGGACGAGAAAAACTGTTTTTT,CASSPKDRGREKLFF
.,.,TRBJ1-5,15,TRBV19,TGTGCCAGTAGTATAGATTGGCGGGATGTACAGCCCCAGCATTTT,CASSIDWRDVQPQHF
.,.,TRBJ2-1,16,TRBV7-2,TGTGCCAGTAGCTTTGTGGCGGGACAGTCATACAATGAGCAGTTCTTC,CASSFVAGQSYNEQFF
.,.,TRBJ1-5,13,TRBV18,TGTGCCAGCTCCGATCGGGGCAATCAGCCCCAGCATTTT,CASSDRGNQPQHF